The 15 T cell receptor beta chains presented below share a single source sample, sequenced in a study of T cells in Graves' hyperthyroidism and ophthalmopathy (dated by TCRdb to 2018 to 2020). Receptor libraries were prepared by multiplex PCR. The reads were generated on an Illumina HiSeq 2000. TCR beta CDR3 regions were amplified from RNA transcripts. A first-round RT-PCR of the TCR CDR3 used the HTBI primer set with the Qiagen OneStep RT-PCR kit. TCRdb reprocessed the public reads (quality trimming at Q25 with fastp, clone calling with MiXCR) and kept in-frame beta chains. Identical CDR3 protein sequences are pooled into one entry, listed with their most common genes and DNA. The sample data list 550,000 to 850,000 distinct CDR3 sequences, and around 20% of these were observed just once. Approximately 15% of the sample is in the top ten clones. Sequences were obtained from blood. The origin of the receptors is a woman in her forties or fifties with Graves' hyperthyroidism that later progressed to Graves' ophthalmopathy.

This clonotype was observed a handful of times. The chain employs TRBV7-9 and TRBJ1-4; a weak D match, TRBD1 (5 bases). Germline V gene data show CDR1 as SEHNR and CDR2 as FQNEAQ (reference sequence). This CDR3 has 16 residues. V lost 2 bases and J lost 10, with 20 bases in between. The CDR3 protein is CASSLHVGNPRGKLFF. As DNA, the CDR3 is TGTGCCAGCAGCTTACATGTAGGGAACCCGAGGGGAAAACTGTTTTTT.

The genes are TRBV3-1 and TRBJ2-3; D is perhaps TRBD1 (9 bases). CDR3 length: 14 amino acids. Germline V gene data show CDR1 as LGHDT and CDR2 as YNNKEL (reference sequence). Trimming pared 7 bases from V and 8 bases from J, leaving 19 bases between. DNA of the CDR3: TGTGCCAGCACGGGGGGGACAGGGTTGGGTACGCAGTATTTT. It yields the protein CASTGGTGLGTQYF.

This chain's CDR3 is CASSPGRTGSTEAFF. The CDR3 nucleotides read TGTGCCAGCTCACCAGGCAGGACAGGGAGTACTGAAGCTTTCTTT. The chain has TRBV18 and TRBJ1-1; 8 bases map to TRBD1. This CDR3 is 15 amino acids long. V gave up 2 bases and J gave up 5 bases; unmatched junction bases: 7. The germline gives CDR1 KGHSH, CDR2 LQKENI.

This clonotype has ten or more counts. This chain joins TRBV2 and TRBJ2-2; 8 bases are shared with TRBD1. Germline V gene lookup returns CDR1 SNHLY and CDR2 FYNNEI. V lost 5 bases, J lost 4 bases, and 15 bases stayed unmatched. The CDR3 consists of 18 residues. DNA for the CDR3: TGTGCCAGCAGTCAGACAGGGGACAGGATTAGTTTCACCGGGGAGCTGTTTTTT. Protein sequence: CASSQTGDRISFTGELFF.

V and J are TRBV30 and TRBJ2-1; TRBD2 matches 11 bases. Germline assignment: CDR1 GTSNPN and CDR2 SVGIG (reference sequence). J gave up 4 bases and V 3 bases, and 17 bases lay outside the gene matches. The CDR3 is 19 residues long. The CDR3 bases are TGTGCCTGGAGAAGGGAGCTAGCGGGGGGCGTTTCAAAATACAATGAGCAGTTCTTC. Amino acid sequence: CAWRRELAGGVSKYNEQFF. The variable domain in full, with the rest retrieved from reference TRBV30 and TRBJ2-1, is SQTIHQWPATLVQPVGSPLSLECTVEGTSNPNLYWYRQAAGRGLQLLFYSVGIGQISSEVPQNLSASRPQDRQFILSSKKLLLSDSGFYLCAWRRELAGGVSKYNEQFFGPGTRLTVL.

This clonotype showed up many times. This chain links TRBV7-3 with TRBJ2-3; D gene ambiguous. V gave up 2 bases and J gave up 0 bases, with 15 bases separating them. The germline gives CDR1 SGHTA, CDR2 FQGTGA. This CDR3 region has 17 residues. The CDR3 sequence is CASSLVGTGLSTDTQYF. In nucleotides, the CDR3 is TGTGCCAGCAGCTTAGTGGGCACCGGCCTTAGCACAGATACGCAGTATTTT.

This clonotype was observed at least ten times. The V and J genes are TRBV28 and TRBJ2-7; 7 bases agree with TRBD1. The trim removed 1 base at V and 1 base at J, leaving 4 bases unmatched. Germline CDR1 reads MDHEN; CDR2 reads SYDVKM. This CDR3 is built from 15 residues. CDR3 bases: TGTGCCAGCAGTTTATTGGCGACAGGGTCCTACGAGCAGTACTTC. Protein: CASSLLATGSYEQYF.

V and J are TRBV12-3 or TRBV12-4 and TRBJ1-5; no definite D call. The CDR3 runs to 12 residues. Deletions cut 2 bases from V and 6 bases from J, with 5 bases between. The CDR3 region is CASSLMPQPQHF. CDR3 DNA: TGTGCCAGCAGTTTAATGCCTCAGCCCCAGCATTTT.

The chain uses TRBV5-1 and TRBJ2-3, with TRBD2 matching over 7 bases. The ends lost 3 bases at V and 1 base at J; junction bases unmatched: 2. CDR1 and CDR2 from the germline V gene are SGHRS and YFSETQ. The CDR3 runs 14 residues. The CDR3 loop is CASSSAGGTDTQYF. CDR3 DNA sequence: TGCGCCAGCAGCTCTGCGGGGGGCACAGATACGCAGTATTTT.

V gene TRBV15 combines with J gene TRBJ2-2, with TRBD2 identical over 11 bases. Germline V CDR1 and CDR2: LNHNV, YYDKDF (reference sequence). The ends lost 0 bases at V and 4 bases at J; junction bases unmatched: 4. The CDR3 spans 17 residues. In DNA form, the CDR3 reads TGTGCCACCAGCAGAGATGGTAGCGGGGGGGCCACCGGGGAGCTGTTTTTT. It specifies CATSRDGSGGATGELFF.

This clonotype was counted many times. The genes are TRBV5-1 and TRBJ2-3; D call uncertain. The CDR3 length is 14 residues. V dropped 3 bases and J dropped 0 bases, with 8 bases sitting between them. The germline V gene encodes CDR1 SGHRS and CDR2 YFSETQ. The CDR3 region is CASSSTISTDTQYF. DNA of the CDR3: TGCGCCAGCAGCTCAACAATAAGCACAGATACGCAGTATTTT.

This clonotype was picked up many times. The V gene is TRBV7-9, the J gene TRBJ2-1; 10 bases are a match to TRBD2. The J segment lost 2 bases and the V segment lost 8 bases, leaving 6 bases of the junction unmatched. Per the germline V gene, CDR1 is SEHNR and CDR2 is FQNEAQ (reference sequence). This CDR3 is built from 15 residues. In DNA, the CDR3 is TGTGCCAGCCTTCTAGCGGGGGCCACCTACAATGAGCAGTTCTTC. Translation: CASLLAGATYNEQFF.

The chain uses TRBV24-1 and TRBJ1-1; a weak D match, TRBD1 (6 bases). The CDR3 consists of 13 residues. Germline CDR1 is KGHDR and CDR2 is SFDVKD. With 9 bases removed from V and 1 base from J, the gap between germline ends came to 11 bases. CDR3 DNA sequence: TGTGCCACCCCTCGGACAGAGAACACTGAAGCTTTCTTT. It translates to CATPRTENTEAFF.

In this sample, this clonotype turned up a few times. The V call is TRBV9, the J call TRBJ1-2, with D maybe TRBD1 (5 bases). V lost 0 bases to trimming and J lost 3 bases, with 12 bases between them. The length of the CDR3 is 15 residues. Germline V gene sequence: CDR1 SGDLS, CDR2 YYNGEE. The CDR3 coding sequence is TGTGCCAGCAGCGTAGAAGGGCAGGGAGACTATGGCTACACCTTC. Protein product: CASSVEGQGDYGYTF.

This clonotype was counted between two and nine times. The chain's CDR3 is CASSYGGTGFTEAFF. The CDR3 DNA reads TGTGCCAGCAGCTACGGGGGGACAGGCTTTACTGAAGCTTTCTTT. The chain couples TRBV13 to TRBJ1-1; 8 positions agree with TRBD1. Trimming at V came to 4 bases and at J to 5 bases, leaving 9 bases not matched to a gene. Germline values: CDR1 PRHDT, CDR2 FYEKMQ (reference sequence). The CDR3 loop spans 15 amino acids.